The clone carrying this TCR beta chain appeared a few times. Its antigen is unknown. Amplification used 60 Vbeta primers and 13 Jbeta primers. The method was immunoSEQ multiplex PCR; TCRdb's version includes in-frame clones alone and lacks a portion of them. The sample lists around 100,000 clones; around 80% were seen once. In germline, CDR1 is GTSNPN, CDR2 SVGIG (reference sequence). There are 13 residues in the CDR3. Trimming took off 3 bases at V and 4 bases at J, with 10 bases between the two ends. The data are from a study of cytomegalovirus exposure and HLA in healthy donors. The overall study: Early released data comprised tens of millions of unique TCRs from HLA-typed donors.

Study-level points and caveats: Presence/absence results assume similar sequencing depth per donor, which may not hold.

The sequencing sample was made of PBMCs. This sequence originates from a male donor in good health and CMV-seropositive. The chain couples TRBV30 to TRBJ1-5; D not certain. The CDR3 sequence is CAWRRDPNQPQHF. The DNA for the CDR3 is TGTGCCTGGAGACGGGATCCAAATCAGCCCCAGCATTTT.